This T cell receptor (beta chain) emerged from a study of regulatory T cells in long-lasting Graves disease. Overall study findings and caveats: The study examined only peripheral blood, not thyroid tissue. Newly diagnosed disease favored TRBV20-1 and TRBJ2-1 over persistent disease.

Arm-PCR with iRepertoire HTBI primers amplified the CDR3 regions for these TCR beta libraries. One entry per CDR3 protein, called by TCRdb with MiXCR from the multiplex PCR reads. Of more than 300,000 distinct CDR3 sequences listed, around 20% are singletons. In regard to this clonotype: What it binds is not known.

V lost 3 bases and J lost 3, with 6 bases in between. The CDR3 has 12 residues. CDR1 and CDR2 from the germline V gene are LNHDA and SQIVND (reference sequence). As to time point: persistent/refractory GD, antithyroid drugs over 5 years with positive TRAb. The TCR library used RNA extracted from PBMCs. By American Thyroid Association guidelines, Graves' disease was diagnosed in the cohort. Sequencing was performed on peripheral blood mononuclear cells (PBMCs), taken when the disease was refractory, from a patient treated with antithyroid drugs. The sequence was obtained from a female donor with Graves disease. The V and J genes are TRBV19 and TRBJ2-7; D unresolved. The CDR3 protein is CASSIPVYEQYF. DNA of the CDR3: TGTGCCAGTAGTATCCCCGTCTACGAGCAGTACTTC.